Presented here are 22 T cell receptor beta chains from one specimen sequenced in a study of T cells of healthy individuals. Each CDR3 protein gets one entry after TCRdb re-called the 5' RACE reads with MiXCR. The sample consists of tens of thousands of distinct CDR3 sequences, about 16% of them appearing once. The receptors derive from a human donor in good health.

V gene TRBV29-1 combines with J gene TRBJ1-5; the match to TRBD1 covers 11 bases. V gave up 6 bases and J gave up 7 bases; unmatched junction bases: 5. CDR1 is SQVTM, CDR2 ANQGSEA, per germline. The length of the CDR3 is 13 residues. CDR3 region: CSVKGQGDQPQHF. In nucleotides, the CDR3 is TGCAGCGTCAAGGGACAGGGGGACCAGCCCCAGCATTTT.

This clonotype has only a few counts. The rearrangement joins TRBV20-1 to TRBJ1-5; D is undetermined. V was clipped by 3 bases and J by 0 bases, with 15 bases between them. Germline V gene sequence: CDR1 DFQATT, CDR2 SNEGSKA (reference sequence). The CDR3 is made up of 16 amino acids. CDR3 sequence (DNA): TGCAGTGCTAGCTCAATCGCCGGGCTTAGCAATCAGCCCCAGCATTTT. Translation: CSASSIAGLSNQPQHF.

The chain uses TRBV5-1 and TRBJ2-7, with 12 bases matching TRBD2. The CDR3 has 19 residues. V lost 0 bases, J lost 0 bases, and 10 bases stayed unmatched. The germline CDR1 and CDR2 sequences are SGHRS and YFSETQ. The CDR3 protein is CASSLAIASGGESSYEQYF. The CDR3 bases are TGCGCCAGCAGCTTGGCCATTGCTAGCGGGGGGGAGAGCTCCTACGAGCAGTACTTC.

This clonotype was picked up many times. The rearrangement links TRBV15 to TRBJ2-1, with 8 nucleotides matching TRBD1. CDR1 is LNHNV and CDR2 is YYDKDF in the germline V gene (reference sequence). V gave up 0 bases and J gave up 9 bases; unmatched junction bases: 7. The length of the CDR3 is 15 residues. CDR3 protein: CATSREVRGLSEQFF. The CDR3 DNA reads TGTGCCACCAGCAGAGAGGTCAGGGGGCTCAGTGAGCAGTTCTTC.

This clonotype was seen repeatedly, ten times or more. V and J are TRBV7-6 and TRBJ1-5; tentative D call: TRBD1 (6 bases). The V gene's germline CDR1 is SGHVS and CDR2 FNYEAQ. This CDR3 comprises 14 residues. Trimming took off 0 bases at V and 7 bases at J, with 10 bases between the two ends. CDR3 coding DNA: TGTGCCAGCAGCTTAGCGACAGGCGGGCAGCCCCAGCATTTT. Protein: CASSLATGGQPQHF.

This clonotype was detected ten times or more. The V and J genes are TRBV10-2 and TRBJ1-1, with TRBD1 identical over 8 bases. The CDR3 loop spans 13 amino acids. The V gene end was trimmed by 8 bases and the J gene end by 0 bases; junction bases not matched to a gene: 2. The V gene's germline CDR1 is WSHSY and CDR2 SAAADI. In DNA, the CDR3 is TGCGCCAGCCGACAGGGGATGAACACTGAAGCTTTCTTT. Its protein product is CASRQGMNTEAFF.

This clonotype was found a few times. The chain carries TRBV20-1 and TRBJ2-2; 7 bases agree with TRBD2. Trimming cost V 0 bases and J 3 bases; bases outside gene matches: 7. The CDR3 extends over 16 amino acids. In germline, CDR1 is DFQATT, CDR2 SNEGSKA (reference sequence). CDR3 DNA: TGCAGTGCTAGAGATGTTCGGCTAGCGGACACCGGGGAGCTGTTTTTT. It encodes CSARDVRLADTGELFF.

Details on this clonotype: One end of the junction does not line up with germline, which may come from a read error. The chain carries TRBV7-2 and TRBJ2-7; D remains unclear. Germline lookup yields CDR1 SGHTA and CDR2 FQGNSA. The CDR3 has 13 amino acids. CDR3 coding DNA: TGTGCCAGCAGCTACTATTCAGACAAGGCCCTCTTCTTC. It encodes CASSYYSDKALFF.

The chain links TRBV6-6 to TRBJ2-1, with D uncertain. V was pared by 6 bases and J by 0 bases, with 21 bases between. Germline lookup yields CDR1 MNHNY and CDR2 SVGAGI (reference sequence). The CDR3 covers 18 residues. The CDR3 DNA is TGTGCCAGCAGCAAACAGAGGAAATCCGGCAGCTCCTACAATGAGCAGTTCTTC. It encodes CASSKQRKSGSSYNEQFF.

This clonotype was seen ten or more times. The DNA for the CDR3 is TGTGCCAGTAGGGCCGGGCGAGATGGCTACACCTTC. It specifies CASRAGRDGYTF. V is TRBV19 and J is TRBJ1-2, with D unclear. V lost 6 bases and J lost 6, with 11 bases in between. Germline V CDR1 and CDR2: LNHDA, SQIVND (reference sequence). CDR3 length: 12 residues. The complete variable domain, with remaining parts taken from reference TRBV19 and TRBJ1-2, reads DGGITQSPKYLFRKEGQNVTLSCEQNLNHDAMYWYRQDPGQGLRLIYYSQIVNDFQKGDIAEGYSVSREKKESFPLTVTSAQKNPTAFYLCASRAGRDGYTFGSGTRLTVV.

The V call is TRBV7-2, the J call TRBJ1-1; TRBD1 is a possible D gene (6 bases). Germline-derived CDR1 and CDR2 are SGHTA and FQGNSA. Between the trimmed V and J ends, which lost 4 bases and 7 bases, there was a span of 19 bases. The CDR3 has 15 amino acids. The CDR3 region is CASSSTHPQGIEAFF. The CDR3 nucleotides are TGTGCCAGCAGCTCTACCCACCCACAGGGCATTGAAGCTTTCTTT.

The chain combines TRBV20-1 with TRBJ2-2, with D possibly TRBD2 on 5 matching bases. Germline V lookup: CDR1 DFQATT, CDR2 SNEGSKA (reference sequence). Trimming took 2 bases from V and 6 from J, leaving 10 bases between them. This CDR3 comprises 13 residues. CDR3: CSARSRASGELFF. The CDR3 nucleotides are TGCAGTGCTAGATCGCGGGCCTCCGGGGAGCTGTTTTTT.

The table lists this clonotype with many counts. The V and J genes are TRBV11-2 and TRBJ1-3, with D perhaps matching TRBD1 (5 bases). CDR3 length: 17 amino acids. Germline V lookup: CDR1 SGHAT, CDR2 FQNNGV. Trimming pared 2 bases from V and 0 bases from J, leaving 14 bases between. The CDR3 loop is CASSLKSGRVSGNTIYF. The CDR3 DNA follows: TGTGCCAGCAGCTTAAAAAGCGGCAGGGTCTCTGGAAACACCATATATTTT.

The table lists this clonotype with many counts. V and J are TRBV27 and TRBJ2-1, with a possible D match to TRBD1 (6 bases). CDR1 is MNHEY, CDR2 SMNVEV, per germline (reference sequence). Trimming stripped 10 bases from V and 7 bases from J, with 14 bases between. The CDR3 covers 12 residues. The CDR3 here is CATRGFDNEQFF. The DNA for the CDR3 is TGTGCCACCAGGGGTTTTGATAATGAGCAGTTCTTC.

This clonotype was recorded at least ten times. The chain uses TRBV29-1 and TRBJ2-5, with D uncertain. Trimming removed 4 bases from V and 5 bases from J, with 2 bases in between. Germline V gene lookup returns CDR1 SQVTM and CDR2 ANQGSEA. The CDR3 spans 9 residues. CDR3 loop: CSVGETQYF. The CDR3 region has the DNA TGCAGCGTTGGGGAGACCCAGTACTTC.

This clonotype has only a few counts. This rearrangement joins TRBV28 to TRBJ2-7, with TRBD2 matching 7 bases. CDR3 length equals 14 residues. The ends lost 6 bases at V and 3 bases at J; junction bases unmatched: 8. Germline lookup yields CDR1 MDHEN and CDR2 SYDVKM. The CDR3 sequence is CASRVSGALYEQYF. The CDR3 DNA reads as TGTGCCAGCAGGGTAAGCGGGGCACTCTACGAGCAGTACTTC.

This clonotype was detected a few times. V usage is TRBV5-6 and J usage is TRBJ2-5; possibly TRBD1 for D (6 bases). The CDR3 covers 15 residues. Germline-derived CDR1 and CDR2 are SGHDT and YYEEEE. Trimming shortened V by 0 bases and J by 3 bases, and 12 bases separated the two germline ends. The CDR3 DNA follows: TGTGCCAGCAGCTTGGAGGCAGGGGCCGAAGAGACCCAGTACTTC. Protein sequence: CASSLEAGAEETQYF.

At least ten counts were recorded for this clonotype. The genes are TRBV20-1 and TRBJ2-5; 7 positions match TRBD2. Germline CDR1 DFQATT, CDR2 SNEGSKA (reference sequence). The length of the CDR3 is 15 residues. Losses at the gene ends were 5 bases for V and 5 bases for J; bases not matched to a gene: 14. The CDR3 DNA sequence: TGCAGTGCTCAACGGGGGGACCAGGTCTCGGAGACCCAGTACTTC. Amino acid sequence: CSAQRGDQVSETQYF.

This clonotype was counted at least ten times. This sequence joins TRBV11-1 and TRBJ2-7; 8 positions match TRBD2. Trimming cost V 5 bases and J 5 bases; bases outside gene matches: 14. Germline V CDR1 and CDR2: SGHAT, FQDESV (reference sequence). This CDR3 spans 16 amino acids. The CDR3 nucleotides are TGTGCCAGCAGCCCAACCTTACGGGAGGGCCCCGACGAGCAGTACTTC. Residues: CASSPTLREGPDEQYF.

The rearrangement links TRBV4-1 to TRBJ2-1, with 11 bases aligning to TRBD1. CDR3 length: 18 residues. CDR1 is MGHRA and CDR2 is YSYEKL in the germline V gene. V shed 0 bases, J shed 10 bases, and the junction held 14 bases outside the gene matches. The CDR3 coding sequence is TGCGCCAGCAGCCAAGATTGGAACCGGGACAGGGGGGGGCTCGAGCAGTTCTTC. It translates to CASSQDWNRDRGGLEQFF.

This chain's CDR3 is CASSPPGLAGMEQYF. The CDR3 bases are TGTGCCAGCAGCCCTCCGGGACTAGCGGGAATGGAGCAGTACTTC. V is TRBV7-9 and J is TRBJ2-7; 13 positions agree with TRBD2. There are 15 residues in the CDR3. Germline-derived CDR1 and CDR2 are SEHNR and FQNEAQ (reference sequence). The V segment lost 5 bases and the J segment 7 bases; nucleotides outside the gene matches: 8.

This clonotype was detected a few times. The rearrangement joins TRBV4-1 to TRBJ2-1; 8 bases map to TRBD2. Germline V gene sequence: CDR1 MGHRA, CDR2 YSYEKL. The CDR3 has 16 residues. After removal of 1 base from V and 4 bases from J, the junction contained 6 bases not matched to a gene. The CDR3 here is CASSQALADVYNEQFF. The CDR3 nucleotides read TGCGCCAGCAGCCAAGCACTAGCGGACGTATACAATGAGCAGTTCTTC.